This record concerns one T cell receptor beta chain sequence. Its antigen remains unknown. The CDR3 totals 13 residues. Germline CDR1 SGHAT, CDR2 FQDESV (reference sequence). The V and J ends lost 5 bases and 7 bases respectively, with 9 bases between them. This sample stems from a study of human T cells and chemical hapten exposure. TCRdb redid the calling of the RACE reads with MiXCR, one entry per CDR3 protein. The sample has 80,000 to 100,000 distinct CDR3 sequences, 9.5% to 15% seen once. General study findings and limits: PT1 expanded TCR counts and patch test score correlated positively.

The sample's time point: patch test 1, 2 weeks after DPC sensitization. Treatment described: therapeutic diphenylcyclopropenone sensitization with weekly scalp DPC. Blood sampling occurred before each patch-test application. Total RNA was extracted from unfractionated whole blood. V gene TRBV11-1 combines with J gene TRBJ1-6; D is uncertain. The TCR comes from a woman aged 40 to 55 with alopecia areata. Some clones in this sample may be carry-over from other donors' samples. This material consisted of whole blood, taken in connection with sensitization to the hapten diphenylcyclopropenone (DPC). CDR3 DNA sequence: TGTGCCAGCAGCGCGTTCATAAATTCACCCCTCCACTTT. The encoded protein is CASSAFINSPLHF.